The rows below give T cell receptor beta chains drawn from one sample of a study of esophageal squamous cell carcinoma under preoperative chemotherapy. In TCRdb, the PCR reads were re-called with MiXCR into one record per CDR3 protein. The sample has roughly 15,000 distinct CDR3 sequences, approximately 57% seen once. The biological material was taken from a patient given preoperative chemotherapy. These receptors originate from a human donor with esophageal squamous cell carcinoma. The donor label of this sample is uncertain. CDR3s leave out the opening cysteine and the closing phenylalanine or tryptophan. A D gene is named only where the DNA matches it firmly. The size field is filled for only some rows; it gives once, few, many or a size class.

D gene: -; J gene: TRBJ2-4; clone size: -; V gene: TRBV3-1; CDR3 protein: ASSQGQLQY
D gene: TRBD2; J gene: TRBJ2-3; clone size: -; V gene: TRBV27; CDR3 protein: ASSFQLAGGPHEQY
D gene: TRBD1; J gene: TRBJ1-2; clone size: -; V gene: TRBV14; CDR3 protein: ASSPLMWYSGTGSRGYT
D gene: TRBD1; J gene: TRBJ2-1; clone size: -; V gene: TRBV6-1; CDR3 protein: ASRPGQNAGELF
D gene: -; J gene: TRBJ2-3; clone size: -; V gene: TRBV5-1; CDR3 protein: ASSSGDHTDTQY
D gene: TRBD2; J gene: TRBJ2-1; clone size: few; V gene: TRBV6-5; CDR3 protein: ASSLAGVGNEQF
D gene: -; J gene: TRBJ2-1; clone size: -; V gene: TRBV10-2; CDR3 protein: ASSANNEQF
D gene: -; J gene: TRBJ2-1; clone size: -; V gene: TRBV6-1; CDR3 protein: ASSLRGQIFSSYNEQF
D gene: -; J gene: TRBJ2-1; clone size: once; V gene: TRBV6-4; CDR3 protein: ASSDITSSYNEQF
D gene: -; J gene: TRBJ2-1; clone size: -; V gene: TRBV6-1; CDR3 protein: ASRGGGGGHQETQY
D gene: TRBD2; J gene: TRBJ2-1; clone size: -; V gene: TRBV7-8; CDR3 protein: ASSLGAGGGYEQF
D gene: -; J gene: TRBJ1-5; clone size: many; V gene: TRBV12-3/TRBV12-4; CDR3 protein: ASSLKTPRLGQPQH
D gene: -; J gene: TRBJ2-5; clone size: -; V gene: TRBV27; CDR3 protein: ASAAGLWGTQETQY
D gene: TRBD2; J gene: -; clone size: -; V gene: TRBV6-1; CDR3 protein: ASSAGTRGIDTDTQY
D gene: -; J gene: TRBJ2-3; clone size: few; V gene: TRBV7-2; CDR3 protein: ASSQRQGGSTDTQY
D gene: TRBD1; J gene: -; clone size: -; V gene: TRBV25-1; CDR3 protein: ASSGGQGQGYHEQY
D gene: -; J gene: TRBJ2-1; clone size: once; V gene: TRBV6-5; CDR3 protein: ASSYAQEGNYEQY
D gene: TRBD2; J gene: TRBJ2-1; clone size: -; V gene: TRBV27; CDR3 protein: ASSLGTSGYEQF
D gene: TRBD2; J gene: TRBJ2-3; clone size: -; V gene: TRBV6-1; CDR3 protein: ASSESSSGAAYTQY
D gene: -; J gene: -; clone size: -; V gene: TRBV7-9; CDR3 protein: ASSPRGETQY
D gene: -; J gene: TRBJ1-5; clone size: many; V gene: TRBV6-1; CDR3 protein: ASSGTFNQPQH
D gene: TRBD2; J gene: TRBJ2-1; clone size: -; V gene: TRBV6-1; CDR3 protein: ASSEVAGDGAKETQF
D gene: TRBD2; J gene: TRBJ2-4; clone size: -; V gene: TRBV7-2; CDR3 protein: ASRGSGGGAHGTQY
D gene: TRBD1; J gene: TRBJ2-5; clone size: medium-sized; V gene: TRBV7-2; CDR3 protein: ASSLDRVSRETQY
D gene: TRBD1; J gene: TRBJ2-7; clone size: -; V gene: TRBV25-1; CDR3 protein: ASSDRDRGSYEQY
D gene: -; J gene: TRBJ2-1; clone size: -; V gene: TRBV6-1; CDR3 protein: ASRPGRGKVNEQF
D gene: TRBD1; J gene: TRBJ2-3; clone size: -; V gene: TRBV6-1; CDR3 protein: ASSEGQGRTDTQY
D gene: -; J gene: TRBJ2-3; clone size: -; V gene: TRBV6-2/TRBV6-3; CDR3 protein: ASSPTLLDTQY
D gene: TRBD1; J gene: TRBJ2-3; clone size: many; V gene: TRBV5-3; CDR3 protein: ARSNQRQGPFTSSTDTQY
D gene: -; J gene: TRBJ2-5; clone size: -; V gene: TRBV6-1; CDR3 protein: ASGGIGGGDGDTQY
D gene: TRBD2; J gene: TRBJ2-3; clone size: -; V gene: TRBV6-1; CDR3 protein: ASGGGGEGPQETQY
D gene: -; J gene: TRBJ2-5; clone size: -; V gene: TRBV6-5; CDR3 protein: ASSLSGTPDNEQY
D gene: TRBD2; J gene: TRBJ2-4; clone size: -; V gene: TRBV6-1; CDR3 protein: ASKRGGWATDTQY
D gene: TRBD1; J gene: -; clone size: once; V gene: TRBV12-3/TRBV12-4; CDR3 protein: ASTPDRGTYEQY
D gene: -; J gene: TRBJ2-1; clone size: -; V gene: TRBV11-2; CDR3 protein: ASSFMDSYNEQF
D gene: -; J gene: -; clone size: medium-sized; V gene: TRBV7-2; CDR3 protein: ASRLTVQETQY
D gene: TRBD2; J gene: TRBJ2-3; clone size: -; V gene: TRBV6-1; CDR3 protein: ASSASGGGRGKDTQY
D gene: -; J gene: TRBJ2-3; clone size: -; V gene: TRBV6-5; CDR3 protein: ASSYSAGGTDTQY
D gene: -; J gene: TRBJ2-3; clone size: -; V gene: TRBV6-1; CDR3 protein: ASSQRVSTDTQY
D gene: TRBD2; J gene: TRBJ2-1; clone size: many; V gene: TRBV6-5; CDR3 protein: ASSLLAGGPDEQF
D gene: -; J gene: TRBJ1-1; clone size: many; V gene: TRBV6-5; CDR3 protein: ASNRGSNTEAF
D gene: -; J gene: -; clone size: -; V gene: TRBV7-2; CDR3 protein: ASSQDPSGEQY
D gene: -; J gene: TRBJ2-3; clone size: -; V gene: TRBV6-5; CDR3 protein: GGSYQDTQY
D gene: TRBD2; J gene: TRBJ2-1; clone size: few; V gene: TRBV5-1; CDR3 protein: ASSFTSGILEQF
D gene: -; J gene: -; clone size: -; V gene: TRBV12-5; CDR3 protein: ASGLGGASYNEQY
D gene: TRBD1; J gene: TRBJ2-5; clone size: -; V gene: TRBV6-4; CDR3 protein: ASSDPRDRGEETQY